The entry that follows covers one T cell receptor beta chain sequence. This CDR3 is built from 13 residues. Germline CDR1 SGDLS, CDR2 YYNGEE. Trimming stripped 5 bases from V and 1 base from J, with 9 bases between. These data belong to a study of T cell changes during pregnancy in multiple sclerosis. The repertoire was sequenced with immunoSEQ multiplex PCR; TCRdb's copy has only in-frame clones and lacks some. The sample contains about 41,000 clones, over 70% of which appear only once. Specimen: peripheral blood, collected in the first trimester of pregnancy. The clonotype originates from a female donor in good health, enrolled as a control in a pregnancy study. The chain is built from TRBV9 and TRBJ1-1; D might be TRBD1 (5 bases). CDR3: CASSKGQNTEAFF. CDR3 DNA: TGTGCCAGCAGTAAGGGGCAGAACACTGAAGCTTTCTTT.